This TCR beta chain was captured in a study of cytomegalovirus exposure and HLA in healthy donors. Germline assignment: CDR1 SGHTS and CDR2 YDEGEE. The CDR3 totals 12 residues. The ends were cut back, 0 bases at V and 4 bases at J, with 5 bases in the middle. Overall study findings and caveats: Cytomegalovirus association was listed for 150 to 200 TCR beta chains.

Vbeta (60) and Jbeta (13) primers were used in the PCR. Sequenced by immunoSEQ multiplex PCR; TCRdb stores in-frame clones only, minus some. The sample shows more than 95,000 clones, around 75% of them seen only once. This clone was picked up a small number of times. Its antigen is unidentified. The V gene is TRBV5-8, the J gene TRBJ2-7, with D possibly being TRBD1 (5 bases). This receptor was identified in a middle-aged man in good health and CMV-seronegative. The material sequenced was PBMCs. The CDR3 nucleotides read TGTGCCAGCAGCTTGGGGACATACGAGCAGTACTTC. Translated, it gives CASSLGTYEQYF. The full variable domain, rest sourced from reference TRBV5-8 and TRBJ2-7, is EAGVTQSPTHLIKTRGQQATLRCSPISGHTSVYWYQQALGLGLQFLLWYDEGEERNRGNFPPRFSGRQFPNYSSELNVNALELEDSALYLCASSLGTYEQYFGPGTRLTVT.